This TCR beta chain came from a study of cytomegalovirus exposure and HLA in healthy donors. The CDR3 consists of 18 residues. The germline V gene has CDR1 SGHVS and CDR2 FNYEAQ. With 5 bases clipped from V and 1 base from J, the junction kept 13 bases outside the gene matches. Use of 60 Vbeta and 13 Jbeta primers characterized the PCR. This table comes from immunoSEQ multiplex PCR, and its TCRdb copy is limited to in-frame clones, with some not included. Of 160,000 or so clones in the sample, 80% were seen once. The sequence was collected from a man younger than 40 in good health and CMV-seronegative. V usage is TRBV7-6 and J usage is TRBJ2-1, with TRBD2 matching 8 bases. Sequences were obtained from PBMCs. The CDR3 DNA sequence: TGTGCCAGCAGCCCCGGGAGAGTAGCGGGATCTTCCTACAATGAGCAGTTCTTC. Encoded protein: CASSPGRVAGSSYNEQFF. Full variable domain (missing parts from reference TRBV7-6 and TRBJ2-1): GAGVSQSPRYKVTKRGQDVALRCDPISGHVSLYWYRQALGQGPEFLTYFNYEAQQDKSGLPNDRFSAERPEGSISTLTIQRTEQRDSAMYRCASSPGRVAGSSYNEQFFGPGTRLTVL.